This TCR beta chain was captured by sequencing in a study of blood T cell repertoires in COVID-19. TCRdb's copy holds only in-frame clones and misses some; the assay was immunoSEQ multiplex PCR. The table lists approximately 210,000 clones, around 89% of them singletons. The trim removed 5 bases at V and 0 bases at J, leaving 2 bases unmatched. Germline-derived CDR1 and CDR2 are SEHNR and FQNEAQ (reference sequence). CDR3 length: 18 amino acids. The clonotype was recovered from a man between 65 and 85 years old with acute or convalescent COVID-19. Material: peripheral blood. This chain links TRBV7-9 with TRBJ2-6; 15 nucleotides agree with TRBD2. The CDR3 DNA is TGTGCCAGCAGCCGGACTAGCGGGAGGGTCTCTGGGGCCAACGTCCTGACTTTC. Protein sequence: CASSRTSGRVSGANVLTF. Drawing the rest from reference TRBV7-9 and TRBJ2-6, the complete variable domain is DTGVSQNPRHKITKRGQNVTFRCDPISEHNRLYWYRQTLGQGPEFLTYFQNEAQLEKSRLLSDRFSAERPKGSFSTLEIQRTEQGDSAMYLCASSRTSGRVSGANVLTFGAGSRLTVL.